Listed here are 22 T cell receptor beta chains from one sample, sequenced in a study of OX40 agonist ivuxolimab in advanced cancers. TCRdb's table, derived via immunoSEQ multiplex PCR, lists solely in-frame clones and lacks some. This repertoire shows almost 70,000 clones, about 88% found once; its top ten account for 4% to 4.5%. This specimen was CD4+ or CD8+ T cells sorted from blood, taken in a trial of the OX40 agonist ivuxolimab. Receptor source: an adult with an advanced solid tumor such as melanoma, head and neck, liver or kidney cancer.

This clone showed up just once. V usage is TRBV9 and J usage is TRBJ2-3; TRBD2 agrees at 15 bases. The CDR3 runs 17 residues. CDR1 and CDR2 (germline): SGDLS, YYNGEE. J was trimmed by 2 bases and V by 4 bases; bases with no gene match: 5. The CDR3 nucleotides are TGTGCCAGCAGCATCGGGACTAGCGGGAGGCTCACAGATACGCAGTATTTT. Protein product: CASSIGTSGRLTDTQYF.

The V call is TRBV7-2, the J call TRBJ1-5; a possible D gene is TRBD1 (6 bases). V lost 10 bases and J lost 2, with 12 bases in between. The CDR3 has 13 residues. Looked up from germline, CDR1 is SGHTA and CDR2 is FQGNSA. The CDR3 DNA reads TGTGCCACGGGGGCGGATGGCAATCAGCCCCAGCATTTT. It yields the protein CATGADGNQPQHF.

This clone was picked up one time. The J gene is TRBJ2-2, the V gene TRBV7-9, with 8 bases aligning to TRBD2. In germline, CDR1 is SEHNR, CDR2 FQNEAQ (reference sequence). The CDR3 has 15 amino acids. With 3 bases clipped from V and 6 bases from J, the junction kept 6 bases outside the gene matches. The CDR3 DNA reads TGTGCCAGCAGCTTTAGTCGGGAGGGCCCCGGGGAGCTGTTTTTT. Residues: CASSFSREGPGELFF.

On this clone: The CDR3 does not end in the conserved phenylalanine or tryptophan, so this is likely a read error. Because the CDR3's place on the DNA is in doubt, the DNA is left out and the CDR3 is given as listed by TCRdb. The rearrangement links TRBV27 to TRBJ2-7; the table's D call, TRBD2, was not checked against the DNA. Per the germline V gene, CDR1 is MNHEY and CDR2 is SMNVEV (reference sequence). The CDR3 sequence runs 14 residues, both termini included. The chain's CDR3 is CASSFSGGLAALSY.

This sequence joins TRBV7-2 and TRBJ2-5; D possibly corresponds to TRBD2 (6 bases). Looked up from germline, CDR1 is SGHTA and CDR2 is FQGNSA. This CDR3 comprises 14 residues. Trimming took 5 bases from V and 7 from J, leaving 17 bases between them. DNA of the CDR3: TGTGCCAGCAGCCCGGGACTCGCCGCGGGGACCCAGTACTTC. Its translation: CASSPGLAAGTQYF.

The V and J genes are TRBV10-3 and TRBJ2-2, with D possibly being TRBD1 (6 bases). Germline lookup yields CDR1 ENHRY and CDR2 SYGVKD. The CDR3 length is 18 residues. V lost 6 bases to trimming and J lost 5 bases, with 25 bases between them. CDR3 bases: TGTGCCATCAGGGGCTCCGGGACACCTACCTGGGGAACCGGGGAGCTGTTTTTT. This encodes CAIRGSGTPTWGTGELFF.

This clone showed up just once. The CDR3 spells CASSVDGGTGVHGYTF. The CDR3 DNA sequence: TGTGCCAGCAGCGTAGACGGGGGGACAGGGGTTCATGGCTACACCTTC. The chain recombines TRBV9 with TRBJ1-2, with 10 bases that match TRBD1. Germline CDR1 is SGDLS and CDR2 is YYNGEE. This CDR3 is 16 amino acids long. Trimming at V came to 0 bases and at J to 6 bases, leaving 8 bases not matched to a gene.

The rearrangement links TRBV7-9 to TRBJ2-7, with 8 bases that match TRBD1. The CDR3 runs to 13 residues. Germline V gives CDR1 SEHNR, CDR2 FQNEAQ (reference sequence). V lost 1 base, J lost 4 bases, and 0 bases stayed unmatched. The CDR3 nucleotides read TGTGCCAGCAGCTTAGGGACAGGGTACGAGCAGTACTTC. It translates to CASSLGTGYEQYF.

This clone was observed once. The chain employs TRBV12-5 and TRBJ2-7; 12 positions match TRBD2. The CDR3 has 15 residues. Germline V lookup: CDR1 LGHNT, CDR2 FRNRAP. With 3 bases clipped from V and 2 bases from J, the junction kept 2 bases outside the gene matches. The CDR3 spells CASGFGLAGPYEQYF. For the CDR3, the DNA is TGTGCTAGTGGTTTCGGACTAGCGGGGCCCTACGAGCAGTACTTC.

CDR3 sequence reads: CASSSTGQAVDEQYF. CDR3 in DNA: TGTGCCAGCAGTTCGACGGGACAGGCGGTGGACGAGCAGTACTTC. The rearrangement links TRBV6-5 to TRBJ2-7, with 8 bases matching TRBD1. This CDR3 is built from 15 residues. Trimming at V came to 4 bases and at J to 5 bases, leaving 10 bases not matched to a gene. In germline, CDR1 is MNHEY, CDR2 SVGAGI.

This chain uses TRBV5-1 with TRBJ1-4, with D possibly matching TRBD1 (6 bases). Trimming stripped 4 bases from V and 6 bases from J, with 13 bases between. Germline-derived CDR1 and CDR2 are SGHRS and YFSETQ. This CDR3 comprises 14 residues. The CDR3 spells CASSQSGVDEKLFF. CDR3 coding DNA: TGCGCCAGCAGCCAATCAGGGGTGGATGAAAAACTGTTTTTT.

The chain links TRBV5-1 to TRBJ2-1; 11 bases agree with TRBD2. Unmatched junction bases numbered 7, after V lost 2 bases and J lost 9 bases. The CDR3 extends over 15 amino acids. Germline assignment: CDR1 SGHRS and CDR2 YFSETQ. The CDR3 DNA reads as TGCGCCAGCAGCTTTACCGGGACTAGCGGATCTGAGCAGTTCTTC. Translating gives CASSFTGTSGSEQFF.

The J gene is TRBJ2-5, the V gene TRBV5-4; D unresolved. The CDR3 loop spans 15 amino acids. CDR1 SGHNT and CDR2 YYREEE come from the germline V gene (reference sequence). The V end lost 0 bases, the J end lost 0 bases, and 9 bases lay between the germline ends. The CDR3 sequence: CASSLESSYQETQYF. CDR3 in DNA: TGTGCCAGCAGCTTGGAATCTTCGTACCAAGAGACCCAGTACTTC.

The chain employs TRBV6-6 and TRBJ1-1; D ambiguous. This CDR3 contains 13 residues. The germline V gene has CDR1 MNHNY and CDR2 SVGAGI (reference sequence). The V and J ends lost 8 bases and 1 base respectively, with 11 bases between them. The CDR3 is CASYKGGNTEAFF. The CDR3 DNA reads TGTGCCAGCTACAAGGGCGGGAACACTGAAGCTTTCTTT.

CDR3 amino acids: CASAGGTNTEAFF. In DNA, the CDR3 is TGTGCCTCGGCGGGCGGTACGAACACTGAAGCTTTCTTT. The chain carries TRBV5-6 and TRBJ1-1; D unresolved. The CDR3 runs 13 residues. The V gene lost 10 bases and the J gene lost 1 base, with 14 bases spanning the gap. Germline V gene sequence: CDR1 SGHDT, CDR2 YYEEEE.

V is TRBV27 and J is TRBJ2-1; weak D call: TRBD2 (6 bases). Deletions cut 5 bases from V and 1 base from J, with 27 bases between. The germline V gene encodes CDR1 MNHEY and CDR2 SMNVEV (reference sequence). This CDR3 contains 20 residues. In nucleotides, the CDR3 is TGTGCCAGCAGTCCCCTTGATCCTGGCGTTTTAGCGGTATCCTACAATGAGCAGTTCTTC. The encoded protein is CASSPLDPGVLAVSYNEQFF.

The rearrangement uses TRBV6-4 and TRBJ2-6; 9 nucleotides match TRBD2. Trimming cost V 5 bases and J 0 bases; bases outside gene matches: 8. Germline V lookup: CDR1 MRHNA, CDR2 SNTAGT. This CDR3 spans 18 amino acids. CDR3 sequence reads: CASSKLAGLLSGANVLTF. The CDR3 nucleotides read TGTGCCAGCAGTAAACTAGCGGGCCTCCTCTCTGGGGCCAACGTCCTGACTTTC.

This chain links TRBV27 with TRBJ2-3; 13 bases are a match to TRBD2. Germline CDR1 MNHEY, CDR2 SMNVEV (reference sequence). This CDR3 contains 19 residues. V shed 6 bases and J 2 bases; nucleotides not matched to a gene: 14. The CDR3 region has the DNA TGTGCCAGCAGCCGTGGTCCCGGGACTAGCGGGGTGAACACAGATACGCAGTATTTT. Translating gives CASSRGPGTSGVNTDTQYF.

The V call is TRBV18, the J call TRBJ2-7, with 9 bases identical to TRBD2. After removal of 3 bases from V and 6 bases from J, the junction contained 9 bases not matched to a gene. CDR1 is KGHSH, CDR2 LQKENI, per germline. The CDR3 has 15 amino acids. CDR3 region: CASSPGLAPEGEQYF. CDR3 DNA sequence: TGTGCCAGCTCACCGGGACTAGCTCCTGAGGGCGAGCAGTACTTC.

The chain couples TRBV18 to TRBJ2-1, with D perhaps TRBD2 (6 bases). V lost 0 bases to trimming and J lost 6 bases, with 15 bases between them. CDR1 is KGHSH and CDR2 is LQKENI in the germline V gene. The CDR3 is 16 residues long. The CDR3 region has the DNA TGTGCCAGCTCACCACCCCTACGGGACGGGGGCAATGAGCAGTTCTTC. Its translation is CASSPPLRDGGNEQFF.

The chain combines TRBV7-3 with TRBJ2-1; possible D gene TRBD2, 5 bases. The CDR3 spans 15 residues. Germline V gene data show CDR1 as SGHTA and CDR2 as FQGTGA. Trimming stripped 0 bases from V and 0 bases from J, with 6 bases between. The CDR3 region has the DNA TGTGCCAGCAGCTTAACTAGCGACTCCTACAATGAGCAGTTCTTC. This sequence encodes CASSLTSDSYNEQFF.

V usage is TRBV30 and J usage is TRBJ1-6; D remains ambiguous. V lost 8 bases to trimming and J lost 7 bases, with 15 bases between them. The CDR3 contains 13 residues. CDR1 is GTSNPN and CDR2 is SVGIG in the germline V gene (reference sequence). The CDR3 nucleotides read TGTGCCAACGCCGGGATCGCGAATTCACCCCTCCACTTT. Encoded protein: CANAGIANSPLHF. Looking up the rest from reference TRBV30 and TRBJ1-6 gives the full variable domain: SQTIHQWPATLVQPVGSPLSLECTVEGTSNPNLYWYRQAAGRGLQLLFYSVGIGQISSEVPQNLSASRPQDRQFILSSKKLLLSDSGFYLCANAGIANSPLHFGNGTRLTVT.